The clone carrying this T cell receptor (beta chain) was seen a few times. Regarding time point: persistent/refractory GD, antithyroid drugs over 5 years with positive TRAb. After RNA was extracted from PBMCs, the TCR library was made from it. A volume of around 8.7 milliliters of peripheral blood was collected in EDTA tubes. This record belongs to a study of regulatory T cells in long-lasting Graves disease. Across the whole study: Persistent Graves' disease denoted over 5 years of antithyroid drugs plus positive TSH receptor antibodies.

Through Arm-PCR of CDR3 regions and iRepertoire HTBI primers, TCR beta libraries were built. TCRdb reprocessed the multiplex PCR reads via MiXCR and lists one record per CDR3 protein. The table lists over 650,000 distinct CDR3 sequences, about 32% of them singletons, with roughly 40% in the top ten. The clonotype was recovered from a female donor with Graves disease. Source: peripheral blood mononuclear cells (PBMCs), taken when the disease was refractory, from a patient treated with antithyroid drugs.

CDR3 in DNA: TGCAGTGCAGAGGCGGGAGGGAGAGATGGTTCACCCCTCCACTTT. Amino acid sequence: CSAEAGGRDGSPLHF. V usage is TRBV20-1 and J usage is TRBJ1-6; no clear D gene. V was shortened by 6 bases and J by 9 bases, with 21 bases between the two germline ends. The CDR3 length is 15 residues. Germline V CDR1 and CDR2: DFQATT, SNEGSKA (reference sequence).